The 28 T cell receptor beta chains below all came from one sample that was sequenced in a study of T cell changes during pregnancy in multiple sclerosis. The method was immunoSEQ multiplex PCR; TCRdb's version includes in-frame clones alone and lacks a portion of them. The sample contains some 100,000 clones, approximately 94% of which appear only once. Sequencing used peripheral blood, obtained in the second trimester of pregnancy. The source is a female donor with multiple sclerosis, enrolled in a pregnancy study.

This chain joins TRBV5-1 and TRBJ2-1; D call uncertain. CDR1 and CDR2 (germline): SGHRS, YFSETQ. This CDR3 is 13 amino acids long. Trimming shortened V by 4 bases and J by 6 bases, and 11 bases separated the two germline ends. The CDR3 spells CASSGTTGNEQFF. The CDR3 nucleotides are TGCGCCAGCAGCGGAACGACTGGCAATGAGCAGTTCTTC.

CDR3: CASTTGGRNYGYTF. In DNA form, the CDR3 reads TGTGCCAGCACCACCGGAGGGAGGAACTATGGCTACACCTTC. V gene TRBV6-5 combines with J gene TRBJ1-2; no clear D. V was trimmed by 7 bases and J by 2 bases, leaving 14 bases between them. CDR1 and CDR2 (germline): MNHEY, SVGAGI. There are 14 residues in the CDR3.

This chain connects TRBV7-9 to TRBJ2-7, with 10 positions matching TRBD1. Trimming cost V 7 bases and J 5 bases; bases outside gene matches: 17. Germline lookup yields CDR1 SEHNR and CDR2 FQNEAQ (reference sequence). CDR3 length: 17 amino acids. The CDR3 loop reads CASTDQLGGTGVHEQYF. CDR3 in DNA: TGTGCCAGCACCGATCAACTGGGGGGGACAGGGGTCCACGAGCAGTACTTC.

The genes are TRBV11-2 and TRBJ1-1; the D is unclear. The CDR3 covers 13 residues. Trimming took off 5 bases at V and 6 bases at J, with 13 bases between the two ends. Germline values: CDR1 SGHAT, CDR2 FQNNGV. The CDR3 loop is CASSLTRTAEAFF. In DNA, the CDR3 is TGTGCCAGCAGCCTAACCCGGACTGCTGAAGCTTTCTTT.

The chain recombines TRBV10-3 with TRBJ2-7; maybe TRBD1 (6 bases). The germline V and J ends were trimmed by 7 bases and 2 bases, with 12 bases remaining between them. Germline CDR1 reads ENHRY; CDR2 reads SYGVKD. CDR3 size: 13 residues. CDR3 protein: CAIKGDGTYEQYF. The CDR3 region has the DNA TGTGCCATCAAGGGGGACGGAACCTACGAGCAGTACTTC.

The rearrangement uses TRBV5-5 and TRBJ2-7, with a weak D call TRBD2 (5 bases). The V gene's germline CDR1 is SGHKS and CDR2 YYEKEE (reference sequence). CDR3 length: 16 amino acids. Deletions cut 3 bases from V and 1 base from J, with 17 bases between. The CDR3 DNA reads TGTGCCAGCAGCTCTGGACTGGGATCTCAATCCTACGAGCAGTACTTC. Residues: CASSSGLGSQSYEQYF.

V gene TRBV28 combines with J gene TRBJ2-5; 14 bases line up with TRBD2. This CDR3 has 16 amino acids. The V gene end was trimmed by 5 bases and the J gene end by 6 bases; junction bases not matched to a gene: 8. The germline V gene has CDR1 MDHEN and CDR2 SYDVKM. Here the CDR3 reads CASSPRTSGRSQTQYF. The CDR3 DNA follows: TGTGCCAGCAGTCCCCGGACTAGCGGGAGGAGTCAGACCCAGTACTTC.

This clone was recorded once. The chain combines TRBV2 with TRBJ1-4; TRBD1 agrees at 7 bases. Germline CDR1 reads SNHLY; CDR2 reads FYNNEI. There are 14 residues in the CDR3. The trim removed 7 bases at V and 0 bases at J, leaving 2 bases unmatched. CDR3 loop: CASKGGTTNEKLFF. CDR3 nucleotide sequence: TGTGCCAGCAAAGGGGGCACAACTAATGAAAAACTGTTTTTT.

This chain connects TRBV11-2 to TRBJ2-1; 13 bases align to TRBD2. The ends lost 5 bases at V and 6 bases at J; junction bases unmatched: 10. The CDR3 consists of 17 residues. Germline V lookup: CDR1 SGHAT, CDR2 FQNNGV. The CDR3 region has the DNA TGTGCCAGCAGCCCGGGCGGGGGACTAGCGGGGATCAATGAGCAGTTCTTC. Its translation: CASSPGGGLAGINEQFF.

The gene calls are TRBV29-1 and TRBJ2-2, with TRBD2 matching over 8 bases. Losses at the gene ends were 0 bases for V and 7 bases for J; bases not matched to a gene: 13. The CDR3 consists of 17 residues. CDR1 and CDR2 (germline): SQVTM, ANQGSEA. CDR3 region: CSVEDPWGKREHGELFF. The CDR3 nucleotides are TGCAGCGTTGAAGACCCCTGGGGCAAGCGGGAGCACGGGGAGCTGTTTTTT.

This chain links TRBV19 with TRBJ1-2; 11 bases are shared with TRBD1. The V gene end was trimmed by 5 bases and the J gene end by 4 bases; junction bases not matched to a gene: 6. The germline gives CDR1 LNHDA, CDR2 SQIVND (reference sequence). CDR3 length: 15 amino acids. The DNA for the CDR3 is TGTGCCAGTAGTGCCGGGACAGGGGGACCCTATGGCTACACCTTC. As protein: CASSAGTGGPYGYTF.

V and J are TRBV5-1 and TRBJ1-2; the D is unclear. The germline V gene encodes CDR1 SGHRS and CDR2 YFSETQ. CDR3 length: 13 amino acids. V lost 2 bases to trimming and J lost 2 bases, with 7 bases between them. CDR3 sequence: CASSFSGNYGYTF. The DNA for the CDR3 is TGCGCCAGCAGCTTTTCCGGGAACTATGGCTACACCTTC.

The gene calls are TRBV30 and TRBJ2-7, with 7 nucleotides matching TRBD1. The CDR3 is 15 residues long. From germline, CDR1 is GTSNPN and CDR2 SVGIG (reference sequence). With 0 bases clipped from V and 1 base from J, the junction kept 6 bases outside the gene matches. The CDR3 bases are TGTGCCTGGAGTGTACCACAGGGGCTTTCCTACGAGCAGTACTTC. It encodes CAWSVPQGLSYEQYF.

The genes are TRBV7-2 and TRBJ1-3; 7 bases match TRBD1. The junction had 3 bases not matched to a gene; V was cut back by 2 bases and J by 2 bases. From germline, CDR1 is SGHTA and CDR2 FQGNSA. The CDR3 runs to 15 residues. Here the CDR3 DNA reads TGTGCCAGCAGCTTATCGACAGGGACTGGAAACACCATATATTTT. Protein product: CASSLSTGTGNTIYF.

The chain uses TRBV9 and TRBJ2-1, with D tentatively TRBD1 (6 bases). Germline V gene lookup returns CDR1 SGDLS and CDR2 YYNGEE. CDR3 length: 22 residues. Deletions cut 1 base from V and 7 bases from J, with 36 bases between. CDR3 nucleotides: TGTGCCAGCAGCGTAACTAACATACCGGTACAGGGCCGGCCTCGGACCCCGAATGAGCAGTTCTTC. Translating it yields CASSVTNIPVQGRPRTPNEQFF.

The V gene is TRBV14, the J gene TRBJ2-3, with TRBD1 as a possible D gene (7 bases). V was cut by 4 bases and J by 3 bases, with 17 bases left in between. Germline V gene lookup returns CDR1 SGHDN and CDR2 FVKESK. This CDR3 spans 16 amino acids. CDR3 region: CASSPGGSPRTDTQYF. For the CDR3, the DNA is TGTGCCAGCAGCCCAGGGGGGAGCCCGCGTACAGATACGCAGTATTTT.

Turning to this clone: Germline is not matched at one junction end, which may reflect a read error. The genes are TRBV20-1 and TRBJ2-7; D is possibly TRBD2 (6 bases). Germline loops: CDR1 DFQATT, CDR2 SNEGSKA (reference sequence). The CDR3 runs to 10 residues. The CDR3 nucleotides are TGCAGTGCTACCCGGGGCGGGGAGGTGTTC. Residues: CSATRGGEVF.

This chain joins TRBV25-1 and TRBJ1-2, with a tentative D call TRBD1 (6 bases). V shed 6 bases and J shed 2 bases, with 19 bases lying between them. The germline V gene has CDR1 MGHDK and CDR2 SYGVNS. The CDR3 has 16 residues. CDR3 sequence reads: CASSNWGLGQNYGYTF. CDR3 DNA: TGTGCCAGCAGCAACTGGGGCCTAGGACAGAACTATGGCTACACCTTC.

DNA of the CDR3: TGTGCCAGCACCTTTCGGGGGGGCGGCTACACCTTC. It translates to CASTFRGGGYTF. This chain uses TRBV6-1 with TRBJ1-2; weak D call: TRBD1 (6 bases). CDR3 size: 12 residues. CDR1 MNHNS and CDR2 SASEGT come from the germline V gene. V lost 7 bases and J lost 8, with 14 bases in between.

CDR3 amino acids: CASSLTAGATGNTIYF. In DNA, the CDR3 is TGTGCCAGCAGCTTAACAGCAGGGGCGACTGGAAACACCATATATTTT. V usage is TRBV5-5 and J usage is TRBJ1-3, with D perhaps matching TRBD1 (6 bases). Trimming removed 2 bases from V and 2 bases from J, with 14 bases in between. This CDR3 has 16 residues. Germline CDR1 and CDR2: SGHKS and YYEKEE (reference sequence).

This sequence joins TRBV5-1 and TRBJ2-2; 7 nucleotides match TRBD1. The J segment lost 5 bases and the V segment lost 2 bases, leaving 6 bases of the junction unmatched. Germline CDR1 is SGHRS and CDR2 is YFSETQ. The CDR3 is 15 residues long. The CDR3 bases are TGCGCCAGCAGCTTCCGACAGGGACGGACCGGGGAGCTGTTTTTT. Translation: CASSFRQGRTGELFF.

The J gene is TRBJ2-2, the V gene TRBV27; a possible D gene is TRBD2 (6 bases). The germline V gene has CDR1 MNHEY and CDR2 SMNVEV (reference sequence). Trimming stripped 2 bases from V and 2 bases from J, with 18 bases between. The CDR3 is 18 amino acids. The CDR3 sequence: CASSLGPSETPNTGELFF. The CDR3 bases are TGTGCCAGCAGTTTAGGCCCTAGCGAGACTCCCAACACCGGGGAGCTGTTTTTT.

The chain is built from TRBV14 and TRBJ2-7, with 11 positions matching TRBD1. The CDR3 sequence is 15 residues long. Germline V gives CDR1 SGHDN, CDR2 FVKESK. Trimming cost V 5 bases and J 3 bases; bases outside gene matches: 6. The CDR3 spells CASSRTGGNFYEQYF. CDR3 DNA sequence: TGTGCCAGCAGCAGGACAGGGGGCAATTTCTACGAGCAGTACTTC.

CDR3: CASSPRTGRSDTQYF. The CDR3 coding sequence is TGTGCCAGCAGCCCGCGGACAGGGCGCTCAGATACGCAGTATTTT. This chain connects TRBV5-8 to TRBJ2-3; TRBD1 matches at 8 bases. The V and J ends lost 4 bases and 4 bases, in that order; junction bases with no gene match: 8. CDR3 length equals 15 residues. Germline V CDR1 and CDR2: SGHTS, YDEGEE.

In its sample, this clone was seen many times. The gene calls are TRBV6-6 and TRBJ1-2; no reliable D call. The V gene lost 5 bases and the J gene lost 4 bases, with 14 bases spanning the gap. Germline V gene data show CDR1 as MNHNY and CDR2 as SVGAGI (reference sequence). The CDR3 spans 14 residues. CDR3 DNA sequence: TGTGCCAGCAGTCCGCAATCCGGCGGCTATGGCTACACCTTC. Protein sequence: CASSPQSGGYGYTF.

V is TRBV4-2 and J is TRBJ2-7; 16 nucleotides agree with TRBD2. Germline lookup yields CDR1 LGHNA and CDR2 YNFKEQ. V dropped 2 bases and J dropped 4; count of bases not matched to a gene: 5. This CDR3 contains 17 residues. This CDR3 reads CASSQTGTSGRGYEQYF. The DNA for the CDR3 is TGTGCCAGCAGCCAAACCGGGACTAGCGGGAGGGGTTACGAGCAGTACTTC.

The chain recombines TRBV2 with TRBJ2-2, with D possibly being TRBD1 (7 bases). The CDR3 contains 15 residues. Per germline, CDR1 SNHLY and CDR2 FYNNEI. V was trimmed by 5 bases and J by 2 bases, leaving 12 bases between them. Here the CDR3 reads CASSIQGGNTGELFF. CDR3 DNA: TGTGCCAGCAGTATCCAGGGGGGTAACACCGGGGAGCTGTTTTTT.

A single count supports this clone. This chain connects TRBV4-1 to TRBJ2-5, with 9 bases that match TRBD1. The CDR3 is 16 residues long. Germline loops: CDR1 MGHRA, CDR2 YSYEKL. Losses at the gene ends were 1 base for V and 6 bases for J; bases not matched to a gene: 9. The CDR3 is CASSQAPPGQGQTQYF. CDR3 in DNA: TGCGCCAGCAGCCAAGCTCCCCCCGGACAGGGGCAGACCCAGTACTTC.